This passage covers 13 T cell receptor beta chains from one sample sequenced in a study of human T cells and chemical hapten exposure. TCRdb processed the RACE reads anew with MiXCR; each CDR3 protein has one entry. This table holds about 47,000 distinct CDR3 sequences, 4% to 4.5% found once. Noted time point: healthy volunteer bleed at 2 weeks. Total RNA was isolated from whole blood that had not been fractionated. The sample was whole blood. These receptors were taken from a human donor in good health. Some clones in this sample may be carry-over from other donors' samples.

In this sample, this clonotype turned up many times. The chain employs TRBV11-2 and TRBJ2-7, with D perhaps being TRBD1 or TRBD2 (5 bases each). V lost 0 bases, J lost 6 bases, and 21 bases lay in between. CDR1 and CDR2 (germline): SGHAT, FQNNGV. This CDR3 is 17 amino acids long. CDR3 region: CASSLDLRGIARPEQYF. DNA of the CDR3: TGTGCCAGCAGCTTAGATCTGAGGGGCATTGCGAGGCCCGAGCAGTACTTC. The variable domain in full, with the rest retrieved from reference TRBV11-2 and TRBJ2-7, is EAGVAQSPRYKIIEKRQSVAFWCNPISGHATLYWYQQILGQGPKLLIQFQNNGVVDDSQLPKDRFSAERLKGVDSTLKIQPAKLEDSAVYLCASSLDLRGIARPEQYFGPGTRLTVT.

This clonotype was seen only a few times. The rearrangement links TRBV7-9 to TRBJ2-3; weak D call: TRBD2 (5 bases). Germline V gene sequence: CDR1 SEHNR, CDR2 FQNEAQ (reference sequence). Deletions cut 5 bases from V and 2 bases from J, with 23 bases between. The CDR3 has 18 amino acids. The CDR3 DNA follows: TGTGCCAGCAGCCCCCGGAGTATTGCAGGACTTCCCACAGATACGCAGTATTTT. Translated, it gives CASSPRSIAGLPTDTQYF.

This clonotype has more than one count but fewer than ten. The chain has TRBV6-5 and TRBJ2-7, with 8 bases matching TRBD2. This CDR3 region has 15 residues. V shed 0 bases, J shed 4 bases, and the junction held 5 bases outside the gene matches. CDR1 is MNHEY, CDR2 SVGAGI, per germline. CDR3 coding DNA: TGTGCCAGCAGTTACTCTGCGGGGGGCGGGTACGAGCAGTACTTC. This encodes CASSYSAGGGYEQYF.

CDR3 residues: CASSLRGRGTGELFF. CDR3 in DNA: TGTGCCAGCAGCTTAAGGGGCCGTGGCACCGGGGAGCTGTTTTTT. The J gene is TRBJ2-2, the V gene TRBV11-2, with D perhaps matching TRBD1 (5 bases). CDR3 length: 15 residues. Germline lookup yields CDR1 SGHAT and CDR2 FQNNGV. V was cut by 2 bases and J by 4 bases, with 11 bases left in between.

The V call is TRBV7-8, the J call TRBJ1-2; no reliable D call. V dropped 3 bases and J dropped 5 bases, with 16 bases sitting between them. The CDR3 has 15 residues. Germline V gene lookup returns CDR1 SGHVS and CDR2 FQNEAQ. This chain's CDR3 is CASSFRHPHNYGYTF. As DNA, the CDR3 is TGTGCCAGCAGCTTTCGACACCCTCATAATTATGGCTACACCTTC.

This clonotype occurred many times. The rearrangement uses TRBV5-4 and TRBJ2-1, with 13 positions matching TRBD2. The CDR3 spans 16 residues. The germline CDR1 and CDR2 sequences are SGHNT and YYREEE (reference sequence). The V and J ends lost 4 bases and 5 bases, in that order; junction bases with no gene match: 6. CDR3 sequence reads: CASSAGLAGPNNEQFF. Written as DNA, the CDR3 is TGTGCCAGCAGCGCGGGACTAGCGGGACCCAACAATGAGCAGTTCTTC.

This clonotype was seen more than once but under ten times. The chain uses TRBV11-2 and TRBJ2-1, with 11 positions matching TRBD2. The CDR3 totals 15 residues. The trim removed 6 bases at V and 4 bases at J, leaving 5 bases unmatched. Germline V CDR1 and CDR2: SGHAT, FQNNGV. The CDR3 loop is CASSPTSGKYNEQFF. The CDR3 bases are TGTGCCAGCAGTCCGACTAGCGGGAAGTACAATGAGCAGTTCTTC.

At least ten counts were recorded for this clonotype. This chain joins TRBV7-6 and TRBJ2-7, with D tentatively TRBD1 (6 bases). The CDR3 totals 18 residues. Germline assignment: CDR1 SGHVS and CDR2 FNYEAQ. The V end was cut by 4 bases, the J end by 5 bases, with 27 bases between. The CDR3 protein is CASSSRDTEAMRLNEQYF. DNA for the CDR3: TGTGCCAGCAGCTCCCGGGACACCGAGGCAATGAGGTTAAACGAGCAGTACTTC. Using reference TRBV7-6 and TRBJ2-7 for the parts outside the CDR3, the full variable domain is GAGVSQSPRYKVTKRGQDVALRCDPISGHVSLYWYRQALGQGPEFLTYFNYEAQQDKSGLPNDRFSAERPEGSISTLTIQRTEQRDSAMYRCASSSRDTEAMRLNEQYFGPGTRLTVT.

This clonotype has just a few counts. As DNA, the CDR3 is TGTGCCAGTAGTATACTAGAGTTTTCCAACAATGAGCAGTTCTTC. It translates to CASSILEFSNNEQFF. V usage is TRBV19 and J usage is TRBJ2-1; D is unclear. The CDR3 covers 15 residues. Germline V gene data show CDR1 as LNHDA and CDR2 as SQIVND (reference sequence). Trimming shortened V by 2 bases and J by 5 bases, and 13 bases separated the two germline ends.

This clonotype has a count of ten or more. The rearrangement uses TRBV20-1 and TRBJ2-7; TRBD2 agrees at 14 bases. This CDR3 region has 17 residues. Losses at the gene ends were 1 base for V and 3 bases for J; bases not matched to a gene: 8. The germline V gene has CDR1 DFQATT and CDR2 SNEGSKA (reference sequence). The DNA for the CDR3 is TGCAGTGCTAGAGGGGGCGCCGGGACTAGCGGGAGCTACGAGCAGTACTTC. This gives the protein CSARGGAGTSGSYEQYF.

This clonotype was picked up a small number of times. The chain uses TRBV10-1 and TRBJ2-5; 7 nucleotides align to TRBD1. CDR1 is WNHNN and CDR2 is SYGVQD in the germline V gene (reference sequence). This CDR3 has 15 amino acids. Trimming removed 6 bases from V and 2 bases from J; junction bases left unmatched: 9. The CDR3 reads CASRQGRGNQETQYF. In nucleotides, the CDR3 is TGCGCCAGCAGACAGGGGCGTGGTAATCAAGAGACCCAGTACTTC.

A few counts support this clonotype. CDR3 amino acids: CASSGDRGSQETQYF. DNA for the CDR3: TGTGCCAGCAGTGGTGATCGAGGAAGTCAAGAGACCCAGTACTTC. The chain is built from TRBV2 and TRBJ2-5; D not resolved. Trimming removed 4 bases from V and 2 bases from J, with 14 bases in between. The germline gives CDR1 SNHLY, CDR2 FYNNEI. This CDR3 is 15 amino acids long.

This clonotype has a count of ten or more. The chain is built from TRBV7-6 and TRBJ1-2; TRBD1 matches at 10 bases. The CDR3 length is 13 residues. V gave up 5 bases and J gave up 8 bases; unmatched junction bases: 5. Germline lookup yields CDR1 SGHVS and CDR2 FNYEAQ. CDR3 residues: CASSLGQGIGYTF. In DNA form, the CDR3 reads TGTGCCAGCAGCCTGGGACAGGGGATCGGCTACACCTTC.